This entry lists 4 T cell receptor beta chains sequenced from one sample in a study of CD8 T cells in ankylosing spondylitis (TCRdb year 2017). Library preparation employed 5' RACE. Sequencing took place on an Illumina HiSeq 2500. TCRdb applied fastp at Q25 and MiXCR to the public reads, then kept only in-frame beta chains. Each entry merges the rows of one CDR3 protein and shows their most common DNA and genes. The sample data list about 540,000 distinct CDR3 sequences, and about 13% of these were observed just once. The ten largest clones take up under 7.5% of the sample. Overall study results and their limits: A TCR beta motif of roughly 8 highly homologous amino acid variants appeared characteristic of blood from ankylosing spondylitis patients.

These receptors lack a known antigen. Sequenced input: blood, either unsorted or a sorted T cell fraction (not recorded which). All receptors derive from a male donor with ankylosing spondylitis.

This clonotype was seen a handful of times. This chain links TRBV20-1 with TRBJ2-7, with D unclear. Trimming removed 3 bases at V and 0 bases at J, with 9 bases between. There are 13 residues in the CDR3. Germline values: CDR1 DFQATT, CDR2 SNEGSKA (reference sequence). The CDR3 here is CSASGIVSYEQYF. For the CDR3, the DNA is TGCAGTGCTAGTGGCATCGTCTCCTACGAGCAGTACTTC.

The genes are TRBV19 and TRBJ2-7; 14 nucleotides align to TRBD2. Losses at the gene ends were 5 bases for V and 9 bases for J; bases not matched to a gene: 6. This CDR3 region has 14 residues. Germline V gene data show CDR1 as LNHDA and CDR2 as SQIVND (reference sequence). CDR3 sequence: CASSLGTSGSGQYF. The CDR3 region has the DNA TGTGCCAGTAGTCTCGGGACTAGCGGGAGTGGGCAGTACTTC.

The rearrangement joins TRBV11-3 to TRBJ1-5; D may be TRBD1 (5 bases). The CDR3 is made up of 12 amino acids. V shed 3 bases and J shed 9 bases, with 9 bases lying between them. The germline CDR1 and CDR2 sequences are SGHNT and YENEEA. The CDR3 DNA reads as TGTGCCAGCAGCTTCAGGGAGGGGCCCCAGCATTTT. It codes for CASSFREGPQHF.

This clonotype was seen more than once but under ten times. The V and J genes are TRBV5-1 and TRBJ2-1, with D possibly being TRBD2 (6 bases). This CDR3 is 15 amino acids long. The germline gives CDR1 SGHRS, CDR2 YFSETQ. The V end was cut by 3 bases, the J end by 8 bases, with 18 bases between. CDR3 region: CASSSGGTYRYEQFF. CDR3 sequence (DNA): TGCGCCAGCAGCTCTGGGGGGACCTATAGGTATGAGCAGTTCTTC.